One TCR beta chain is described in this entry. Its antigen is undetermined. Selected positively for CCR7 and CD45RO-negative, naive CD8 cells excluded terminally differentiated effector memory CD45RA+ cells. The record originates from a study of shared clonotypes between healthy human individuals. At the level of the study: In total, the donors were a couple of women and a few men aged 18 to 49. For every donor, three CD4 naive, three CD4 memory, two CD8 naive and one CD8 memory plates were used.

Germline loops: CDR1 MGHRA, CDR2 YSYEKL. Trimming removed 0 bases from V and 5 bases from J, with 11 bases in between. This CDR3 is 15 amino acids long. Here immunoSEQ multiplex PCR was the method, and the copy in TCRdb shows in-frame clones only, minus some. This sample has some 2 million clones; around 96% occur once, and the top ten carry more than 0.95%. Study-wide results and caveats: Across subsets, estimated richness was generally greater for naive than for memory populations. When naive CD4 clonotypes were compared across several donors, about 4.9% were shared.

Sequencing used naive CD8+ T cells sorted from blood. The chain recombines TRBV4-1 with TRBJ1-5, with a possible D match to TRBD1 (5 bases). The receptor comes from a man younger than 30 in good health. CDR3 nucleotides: TGCGCCAGCAGCCAAGATGCGGGGCTCCATCAGCCCCAGCATTTT. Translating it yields CASSQDAGLHQPQHF.